The 3 T cell receptor beta chains given below trace back to one sample, sequenced in a study of Ad26.COV2.S vaccination and SARS-CoV-2 variants. Measured with immunoSEQ multiplex PCR; TCRdb has only the in-frame clones, and not every one. Of under 150,000 clones listed, 75% to 90% are singletons. The specimen comprised peripheral blood, sampled after recovery from COVID-19. These receptor sequences come from a human donor who had recovered from COVID-19.

J is TRBJ1-2 and V is TRBV4-1, with D maybe TRBD1 (6 bases). The V and J ends lost 0 bases and 4 bases respectively, with 12 bases between them. CDR1 is MGHRA, CDR2 YSYEKL, per germline. This CDR3 contains 15 residues. CDR3 in DNA: TGCGCCAGCAGCCAAGATCACAGGGAAGTCTATGGCTACACCTTC. Protein product: CASSQDHREVYGYTF.

The chain carries TRBV5-1 and TRBJ2-7, with 7 nucleotides matching TRBD1. Losses at the gene ends were 2 bases for V and 3 bases for J; bases not matched to a gene: 5. This CDR3 region has 14 residues. Germline lookup yields CDR1 SGHRS and CDR2 YFSETQ. The CDR3 sequence is CASSLLDRFYEQYF. DNA of the CDR3: TGCGCCAGCAGCTTACTGGACAGGTTCTACGAGCAGTACTTC.

The rearrangement uses TRBV7-6 and TRBJ1-2; tentatively, D is TRBD1 (6 bases). Germline loops: CDR1 SGHVS, CDR2 FNYEAQ. Trimming removed 5 bases from V and 2 bases from J, with 18 bases in between. The CDR3 has 16 residues. The CDR3 reads CASSRGVTGGNYGYTF. The DNA for the CDR3 is TGTGCCAGCAGCCGCGGTGTTACGGGGGGCAACTATGGCTACACCTTC.